This T cell receptor (beta chain) originates from a study of blood T cell repertoires in COVID-19. The overall study: From the United States, Italy and Spain came samples of acute and convalescent COVID-19. T cells, B-cell-depleted T cells, or PBMCs supplied cDNA or gDNA.

The method was immunoSEQ multiplex PCR; TCRdb's version includes in-frame clones alone and lacks a portion of them. The sample consists of roughly 400,000 clones, more than 70% of them appearing once. Study members were between roughly 18 and 90 years old and lived in approximately 25 US regions. Assignments of participants to cohorts depended upon their own reported clinical history. The germline V and J ends were trimmed by 8 bases and 4 bases, with 12 bases remaining between them. Germline V gene data show CDR1 as SGHTA and CDR2 as FQGNSA. There are 13 residues in the CDR3. Sequences were obtained from PBMCs or T cells enriched from blood (not recorded which). This TCR was recovered from a woman aged 18-29 years who had been exposed to COVID-19. J is TRBJ1-3 and V is TRBV7-2; D possibly corresponds to TRBD1 (6 bases). CDR3 sequence reads: CASRPGAGNTIYF. As DNA, the CDR3 is TGTGCCAGCCGCCCAGGGGCCGGAAACACCATATATTTT.